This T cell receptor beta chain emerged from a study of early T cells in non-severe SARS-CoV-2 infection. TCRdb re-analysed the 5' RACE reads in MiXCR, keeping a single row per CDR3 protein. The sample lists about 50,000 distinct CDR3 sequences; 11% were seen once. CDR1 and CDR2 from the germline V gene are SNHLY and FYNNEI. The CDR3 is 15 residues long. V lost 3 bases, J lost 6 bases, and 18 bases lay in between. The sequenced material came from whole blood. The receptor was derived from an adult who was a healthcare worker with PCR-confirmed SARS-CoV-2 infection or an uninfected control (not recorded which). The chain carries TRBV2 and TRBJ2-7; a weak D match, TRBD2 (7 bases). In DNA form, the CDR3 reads TGTGCCAGCAGTGATATGAGGGGGGGCGCAGGCGAGCAGTACTTC. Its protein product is CASSDMRGGAGEQYF. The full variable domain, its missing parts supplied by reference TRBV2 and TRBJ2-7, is EPEVTQTPSHQVTQMGQEVILRCVPISNHLYFYWYRQILGQKVEFLVSFYNNEISEKSEIFDDQFSVERPDGSNFTLKIRSTKLEDSAMYFCASSDMRGGAGEQYFGPGTRLTVT.